Shown below are 20 T cell receptor beta chains from a single sample sequenced in a study of T-cell memory formation after mild COVID-19. MiXCR, run by TCRdb on the 5' RACE reads, gives a single entry per CDR3 protein. The sample yields 250,000 to 300,000 distinct CDR3 sequences, 16% seen once. The sequenced sample was PBMCs or a T cell subset sorted from them (not recorded which). All receptors come from a young man who had mild COVID-19 (a few samples of this study predate the infection). Cell type and time point are not known.

The J gene is TRBJ1-2, the V gene TRBV4-3, with D perhaps TRBD1 (5 bases). Germline CDR1 LGHNA, CDR2 YSLEER. With 7 bases removed from V and 1 base from J, the gap between germline ends came to 16 bases. The CDR3 extends over 15 amino acids. The CDR3 here is CASNGGTGGNYGYTF. The DNA for the CDR3 is TGCGCCAGCAATGGTGGGACGGGGGGTAACTATGGCTACACCTTC.

This clonotype came up many times. This chain uses TRBV20-1 with TRBJ1-2; 8 bases agree with TRBD1. CDR1 and CDR2 (germline): DFQATT, SNEGSKA (reference sequence). The J segment lost 6 bases and the V segment lost 4 bases, leaving 7 bases of the junction unmatched. The CDR3 contains 13 residues. CDR3 loop: CSATLETGDGYTF. CDR3 coding DNA: TGCAGTGCTACGTTAGAGACAGGGGATGGCTACACCTTC.

This clonotype was found a few times. This rearrangement joins TRBV5-1 to TRBJ2-5; TRBD1 aligns across 7 bases. Germline V CDR1 and CDR2: SGHRS, YFSETQ. This CDR3 region has 12 residues. With V trimmed by 6 bases and J by 5 bases, 4 bases remained unmatched. In DNA form, the CDR3 reads TGCGCCAGCACTTTCAGGGGGGAGACCCAGTACTTC. This codes for CASTFRGETQYF.

The chain has TRBV30 and TRBJ1-1; no definite D call. The CDR3 is 11 amino acids. The V gene's germline CDR1 is GTSNPN and CDR2 SVGIG (reference sequence). The V gene lost 3 bases and the J gene lost 0 bases, with 2 bases spanning the gap. As DNA, the CDR3 is TGTGCCTGGAGACTGAACACTGAAGCTTTCTTT. It yields the protein CAWRLNTEAFF.

The sample holds a few counts of this clonotype. The chain carries TRBV10-1 and TRBJ2-5; D may be TRBD1 or TRBD2 (5 bases each). Trimming left V 6 bases short and J 5 bases short, with 16 bases between. Germline-derived CDR1 and CDR2 are WNHNN and SYGVQD (reference sequence). This CDR3 comprises 14 residues. This CDR3 reads CASSSRRGGETQYF. CDR3 DNA sequence: TGCGCCAGCAGCTCTCGTCGGGGCGGGGAGACCCAGTACTTC.

The chain carries TRBV5-1 and TRBJ2-3; no reliable D call. CDR1 and CDR2 from the germline V gene are SGHRS and YFSETQ. V lost 2 bases, J lost 1 base, and 14 bases lay in between. The CDR3 runs to 16 residues. This CDR3 is CASSFEGRQGTDTQYF. CDR3 nucleotides: TGCGCCAGCAGCTTCGAAGGGCGTCAGGGCACAGATACGCAGTATTTT.

This clonotype was seen ten or more times. The genes are TRBV20-1 and TRBJ2-3; possibly TRBD1 for D (7 bases). The V gene lost 5 bases and the J gene lost 3 bases, with 18 bases spanning the gap. Germline-derived CDR1 and CDR2 are DFQATT and SNEGSKA (reference sequence). There are 15 residues in the CDR3. The CDR3 coding sequence is TGCAGTGCTCTTTCCAGGGGGGCAACAACAGATACGCAGTATTTT. It specifies CSALSRGATTDTQYF.

This rearrangement joins TRBV5-5 to TRBJ2-3, with TRBD2 matching 8 bases. Trimming took 4 bases from V and 0 from J; bases not matched to a gene: 13. Germline CDR1 is SGHKS and CDR2 is YYEKEE (reference sequence). The CDR3 is 18 amino acids. CDR3 in amino acids: CASSLLAGGLSSTDTQYF. The DNA for the CDR3 is TGTGCCAGCAGCCTATTGGCGGGGGGCCTATCTAGCACAGATACGCAGTATTTT.

The J gene is TRBJ1-6, the V gene TRBV20-1; D may be TRBD1 (5 bases). The CDR3 spans 14 residues. Trimming took off 1 base at V and 7 bases at J, with 11 bases between the two ends. Germline V gives CDR1 DFQATT, CDR2 SNEGSKA (reference sequence). The CDR3 loop reads CSARASGGNSPLHF. The CDR3 DNA reads TGCAGTGCTAGAGCCAGTGGGGGGAATTCACCCCTCCACTTT.

The J gene is TRBJ1-2, the V gene TRBV20-1; no reliable D call. Germline CDR1 is DFQATT and CDR2 is SNEGSKA (reference sequence). The CDR3 covers 14 residues. V was shortened by 5 bases and J by 3 bases, with 16 bases between the two germline ends. CDR3 region: CSAGRLPPDYGYTF. The CDR3, as DNA: TGCAGTGCTGGAAGGCTTCCCCCCGACTATGGCTACACCTTC.

This clonotype occurred many times. The chain carries TRBV7-2 and TRBJ2-3; no clear D. The CDR3 loop spans 16 amino acids. CDR1 and CDR2 (germline): SGHTA, FQGNSA. Trimming left V 2 bases short and J 3 bases short, with 15 bases between. CDR3 loop: CASSLWTATGTDTQYF. The CDR3 bases are TGTGCCAGCAGCTTATGGACGGCAACTGGGACAGATACGCAGTATTTT.

This clonotype was found a few times. V gene TRBV11-2 combines with J gene TRBJ2-1; 10 positions agree with TRBD2. CDR3 size: 16 residues. Trimming cost V 1 base and J 11 bases; bases outside gene matches: 11. In germline, CDR1 is SGHAT, CDR2 FQNNGV. CDR3 residues: CASSLGSRRTSGKQFF. The CDR3 DNA reads as TGTGCCAGCAGCTTAGGTTCAAGGAGGACTAGCGGAAAGCAGTTCTTC.

In this sample, this clonotype turned up a few times. This chain connects TRBV6-5 to TRBJ1-2, with a tentative D call TRBD1 (5 bases). The germline V gene has CDR1 MNHEY and CDR2 SVGAGI. Trimming stripped 2 bases from V and 3 bases from J, with 7 bases between. The CDR3 is 13 amino acids. The CDR3 loop reads CASSYDSHYGYTF. CDR3 DNA: TGTGCCAGCAGTTACGACAGCCACTATGGCTACACCTTC.

This clonotype was counted between two and nine times. This chain uses TRBV7-2 with TRBJ2-7; 8 bases agree with TRBD1. Trimming cost V 0 bases and J 4 bases; bases outside gene matches: 5. Germline V CDR1 and CDR2: SGHTA, FQGNSA. The CDR3 runs 15 residues. The CDR3 DNA is TGTGCCAGCAGCTTAGCGAGGACAGGGTCATACGAGCAGTACGTC. It yields the protein CASSLARTGSYEQYV.

The chain links TRBV24-1 to TRBJ1-5; D possibly corresponds to TRBD1 (5 bases). Germline CDR1 KGHDR, CDR2 SFDVKD. V lost 10 bases and J 3 bases, leaving 12 bases between the germline ends. This CDR3 spans 13 amino acids. CDR3 DNA: TGTGCCACTCAGGGACGGTACAATCAGCCCCAGCATTTT. Its protein product is CATQGRYNQPQHF.

This clonotype was counted between two and nine times. This chain links TRBV6-6 with TRBJ2-1; D is tentatively TRBD1 or TRBD2 (5 bases each). V lost 6 bases, J lost 12 bases, and 12 bases lay in between. This CDR3 is built from 11 residues. Germline assignment: CDR1 MNHNY and CDR2 SVGAGI (reference sequence). This chain's CDR3 is CASSLEGRQFF. The CDR3 nucleotides read TGTGCCAGCAGCCTCGAGGGGAGGCAGTTCTTC.

At least ten counts were recorded for this clonotype. This chain joins TRBV7-2 and TRBJ2-2; D might be TRBD2 (6 bases). CDR1 is SGHTA, CDR2 FQGNSA, per germline. V gave up 2 bases and J gave up 1 base, with 11 bases separating them. This CDR3 is 16 amino acids long. In DNA, the CDR3 is TGTGCCAGCAGCTTACAGTCCGGGGGGAACACCGGGGAGCTGTTTTTT. Encoded protein: CASSLQSGGNTGELFF.

The genes are TRBV4-1 and TRBJ1-6; TRBD1 might be the D (6 bases). CDR3 size: 15 residues. Per the germline V gene, CDR1 is MGHRA and CDR2 is YSYEKL. Trimming removed 0 bases from V and 7 bases from J, with 10 bases in between. The CDR3 DNA is TGCGCCAGCAGCCAAGAGGGGGGCGCAAATTCACCCCTCCACTTT. It codes for CASSQEGGANSPLHF.

The V gene is TRBV10-3, the J gene TRBJ1-5; no firm D call. Germline CDR1 reads ENHRY; CDR2 reads SYGVKD. The CDR3 has 13 residues. V was shortened by 5 bases and J by 3 bases, with 8 bases between the two germline ends. CDR3 sequence reads: CAISRDNNQPQHF. The CDR3 DNA sequence: TGTGCCATCAGTCGGGATAACAATCAGCCCCAGCATTTT.

The chain couples TRBV5-1 to TRBJ2-2; TRBD1 aligns across 9 bases. There are 17 residues in the CDR3. Germline assignment: CDR1 SGHRS and CDR2 YFSETQ. V was pared by 4 bases and J by 7 bases, with 14 bases of the junction left unmatched. Here the CDR3 reads CASSIRNRGHFIGELFF. Here the CDR3 DNA reads TGCGCCAGCAGCATCCGCAACAGGGGGCATTTCATCGGGGAGCTGTTTTTT.